This T cell receptor beta chain originates from a study of STAT3 mutations in large granular lymphocyte leukemia. Study-level points and caveats: Clonal expansion was inferred from other time points because no sample existed at each clone's first appearance. Every T-LGLL patient had at least one immunodominant TCRbeta clonotype. Variable sampling intervals and differing treatment regimens complicated linking therapy response to TCR clonal burden changes.

V was trimmed by 3 bases and J by 5 bases, leaving 17 bases between them. The CDR3 spans 15 residues. The germline CDR1 and CDR2 sequences are MDHEN and SYDVKM. A note on this clone: Its antigen remains unidentified.

Around 41,000 productive templates were obtained per sample on average. Only in-frame clones appear in the TCRdb table, and some are missing; sequencing was by immunoSEQ multiplex PCR. The table shows 37,000 or so clones, with about 88% occurring only once. The sequenced material came from PBMCs. The chain is built from TRBV28 and TRBJ2-7; the D gene is possibly TRBD2 (6 bases). The origin of this receptor is a human donor with T large granular lymphocyte leukemia. Some clones in this sample may be carry-over from other donors' samples. The CDR3 spells CASSFGFAGTDEQYF. DNA of the CDR3: TGTGCCAGCAGTTTCGGGTTTGCGGGGACCGACGAGCAGTACTTC.